The 26 T cell receptor beta chains in this list originate from one sample, sequenced in a study of cytomegalovirus exposure and HLA in healthy donors. A multiplex PCR was run with 60 Vbeta primers and 13 Jbeta primers. Some clones are missing from TCRdb's copy, which holds only in-frame ones; the method was immunoSEQ multiplex PCR. The sample has some 190,000 clones, about four fifths seen once; the top ten hold more than 1.5%. Sequencing input: PBMCs. The receptor source for this set is a man in his forties or fifties in good health and CMV-seropositive.

The chain couples TRBV7-2 to TRBJ1-2; TRBD1 is a possible D gene (5 bases). Germline V gene lookup returns CDR1 SGHTA and CDR2 FQGNSA. With 5 bases removed from V and 4 bases from J, the gap between germline ends came to 14 bases. The CDR3 sequence is 14 residues long. The CDR3 DNA is TGTGCCAGCAGCGGCCGGGGGGGTCCCTATGGCTACACCTTC. The encoded protein is CASSGRGGPYGYTF.

CDR3 residues: CASSPRGQDGYTF. CDR3 in DNA: TGCGCCAGCAGCCCCAGGGGTCAGGATGGCTACACCTTC. The chain is built from TRBV5-1 and TRBJ1-2, with a weak D call TRBD1 (6 bases). The CDR3 covers 13 residues. Germline values: CDR1 SGHRS, CDR2 YFSETQ. Trimming removed 4 bases from V and 6 bases from J, with 13 bases in between.

This clone turned up a few times. The chain employs TRBV5-1 and TRBJ2-3; unclear D gene. The germline V gene has CDR1 SGHRS and CDR2 YFSETQ. The CDR3 has 13 amino acids. V was shortened by 1 base and J by 1 base, with 4 bases between the two germline ends. The CDR3 is CASSLLGTDTQYF. The CDR3 nucleotides read TGCGCCAGCAGCTTGTTAGGCACAGATACGCAGTATTTT.

The V gene is TRBV18, the J gene TRBJ1-1; 7 bases align to TRBD1. The V gene end was trimmed by 3 bases and the J gene end by 0 bases; junction bases not matched to a gene: 16. The CDR3 sequence is 19 residues long. Germline V gene sequence: CDR1 KGHSH, CDR2 LQKENI. The CDR3 spells CASSPFFLWDSQLNTEAFF. In DNA, the CDR3 is TGTGCCAGCTCACCTTTTTTTCTTTGGGACAGCCAGTTGAACACTGAAGCTTTCTTT.

This rearrangement joins TRBV28 to TRBJ1-1, with unresolved D. Trimming took off 5 bases at V and 4 bases at J, with 14 bases between the two ends. The CDR3 is 14 residues long. The germline V gene has CDR1 MDHEN and CDR2 SYDVKM. The CDR3 protein is CASSVTIPLTEAFF. CDR3 DNA: TGTGCCAGCAGTGTTACAATTCCGCTCACTGAAGCTTTCTTT.

CDR3 loop: CASTASSLGQGNEKLFF. The CDR3 DNA sequence: TGTGCCAGCACCGCCTCCTCGTTGGGACAGGGAAATGAAAAACTGTTTTTT. The chain joins TRBV5-4 to TRBJ1-4, with TRBD1 matching over 9 bases. The CDR3 has 17 amino acids. V was clipped by 6 bases and J by 5 bases; unmatched bases: 14. Germline lookup yields CDR1 SGHNT and CDR2 YYREEE (reference sequence).

The V call is TRBV6-1, the J call TRBJ2-7, with 9 positions matching TRBD1. The CDR3 length is 15 residues. CDR1 is MNHNS and CDR2 is SASEGT in the germline V gene. V trimming: 5 bases; J trimming: 6 bases; junction bases outside the gene matches: 11. Here the CDR3 DNA reads TGTGCCAGCAGTCCCCTGGACAGGGGAGCAGCCGAGCAGTACTTC. Encoded protein: CASSPLDRGAAEQYF.

CDR3 in DNA: TGTGCCACCTGGCGCGGGGCCTCCAATTCACCCCTCCACTTT. It specifies CATWRGASNSPLHF. This chain uses TRBV6-5 with TRBJ1-6; D possibly corresponds to TRBD1 (5 bases). Germline V gene lookup returns CDR1 MNHEY and CDR2 SVGAGI. This CDR3 comprises 14 residues. Between the trimmed V and J ends, which lost 10 bases and 7 bases, there was a span of 17 bases.

This rearrangement joins TRBV6-6 to TRBJ1-6, with 7 bases lining up with TRBD1. This CDR3 contains 15 residues. After removal of 2 bases from V and 8 bases from J, the junction contained 6 bases not matched to a gene. CDR1 and CDR2 (germline): MNHNY, SVGAGI (reference sequence). The CDR3 coding sequence is TGTGCCAGCAGTTACCAGGGGGACAGCGATTCACCCCTCCACTTT. This sequence encodes CASSYQGDSDSPLHF.

The V call is TRBV19, the J call TRBJ2-1; 7 bases are a match to TRBD1. Germline values: CDR1 LNHDA, CDR2 SQIVND (reference sequence). V shed 1 base and J 4 bases; nucleotides not matched to a gene: 4. The CDR3 consists of 15 residues. The CDR3 spells CASSIGTGNYNEQFF. The CDR3 coding sequence is TGTGCCAGTAGTATAGGGACAGGAAATTACAATGAGCAGTTCTTC.

V usage is TRBV29-1 and J usage is TRBJ1-1; D perhaps matches TRBD1 (5 bases). The CDR3 is 13 residues long. Trimming left V 4 bases short and J 0 bases short, with 9 bases between. CDR1 and CDR2 (germline): SQVTM, ANQGSEA. CDR3 region: CSVGQSMNTEAFF. The CDR3 DNA reads as TGCAGCGTTGGACAGAGCATGAACACTGAAGCTTTCTTT.

The V and J genes are TRBV7-2 and TRBJ1-1, with TRBD1 as a possible D gene (5 bases). With 1 base removed from V and 0 bases from J, the gap between germline ends came to 9 bases. There are 15 residues in the CDR3. The V gene's germline CDR1 is SGHTA and CDR2 FQGNSA. Here the CDR3 DNA reads TGTGCCAGCAGCTTAGGGGGCCCAATGAACACTGAAGCTTTCTTT. It translates to CASSLGGPMNTEAFF.

In regard to this clone: This sample includes further DNA sequences coding for the same CDR3. The chain recombines TRBV7-2 with TRBJ2-1; perhaps TRBD2 as D (5 bases). The CDR3 sequence is 15 residues long. Germline-derived CDR1 and CDR2 are SGHTA and FQGNSA. V gave up 1 base and J gave up 0 bases, with 7 bases separating them. The CDR3: CASSLGLASYNEQFF. The CDR3 coding sequence is TGTGCCAGCAGCTTAGGGCTAGCCTCCTACAATGAGCAGTTCTTC.

The chain couples TRBV9 to TRBJ1-3; D not certain. With 7 bases removed from V and 1 base from J, the gap between germline ends came to 9 bases. CDR1 SGDLS and CDR2 YYNGEE come from the germline V gene. CDR3 size: 13 residues. Written as DNA, the CDR3 is TGTGCCAGCTGGCGGGGTTCTGGAAACACCATATATTTT. Its protein is CASWRGSGNTIYF.

This clone was found a few times. The gene calls are TRBV4-1 and TRBJ2-3; unclear D gene. V dropped 4 bases and J dropped 3 bases, with 8 bases sitting between them. The CDR3 contains 13 residues. The germline gives CDR1 MGHRA, CDR2 YSYEKL. Written as DNA, the CDR3 is TGCGCCAGCAGCCCACCGGGTACAGATACGCAGTATTTT. Amino acids: CASSPPGTDTQYF.

The rearrangement joins TRBV10-3 to TRBJ1-1; a possible D gene is TRBD1 (6 bases). There are 14 residues in the CDR3. Germline V gene lookup returns CDR1 ENHRY and CDR2 SYGVKD. With 6 bases removed from V and 5 bases from J, the gap between germline ends came to 16 bases. The CDR3 loop is CAIREDSRVTEAFF. In DNA form, the CDR3 reads TGTGCCATCAGGGAGGACAGTAGAGTTACTGAAGCTTTCTTT.

The chain joins TRBV27 to TRBJ1-6, with TRBD1 identical over 8 bases. Germline V CDR1 and CDR2: MNHEY, SMNVEV (reference sequence). The junction had 7 bases not matched to a gene; V was cut back by 6 bases and J by 9 bases. CDR3 length: 14 amino acids. As DNA, the CDR3 is TGTGCCAGCAGCTCGACAGGGGCAGCTTCACCCCTCCACTTT. Protein product: CASSSTGAASPLHF.

Only a few counts were recorded for this clone. V usage is TRBV2 and J usage is TRBJ2-1; D not resolved. The CDR3 totals 12 residues. V was cut by 4 bases and J by 9 bases, with 10 bases left in between. Germline V gives CDR1 SNHLY, CDR2 FYNNEI. The CDR3 sequence is CASSVYGSEQFF. In DNA, the CDR3 is TGTGCCAGCAGTGTTTACGGTAGTGAGCAGTTCTTC. Based on the CDR3 plus reference TRBV2 and TRBJ2-1, the full variable domain is EPEVTQTPSHQVTQMGQEVILRCVPISNHLYFYWYRQILGQKVEFLVSFYNNEISEKSEIFDDQFSVERPDGSNFTLKIRSTKLEDSAMYFCASSVYGSEQFFGPGTRLTVL.

The rearrangement joins TRBV23-1 to TRBJ2-5; a possible D gene is TRBD1 (6 bases). TRBV23-1 falls under the ORF class, with uncertain function. The CDR3 covers 13 residues. Trimming left V 6 bases short and J 2 bases short, with 10 bases between. CDR3: CASRWDTQETQYF. The CDR3 coding sequence is TGCGCCAGCAGGTGGGACACACAAGAGACCCAGTACTTC.

J is TRBJ2-3 and V is TRBV5-1; 9 positions agree with TRBD2. The CDR3 is made up of 15 amino acids. After removal of 1 base from V and 5 bases from J, the junction contained 5 bases not matched to a gene. Germline loops: CDR1 SGHRS, CDR2 YFSETQ. CDR3 amino acids: CASSLTPTSGDTQYF. The CDR3 DNA sequence: TGCGCCAGCAGCTTGACCCCGACTAGCGGAGATACGCAGTATTTT. The whole variable domain, remainder taken from reference TRBV5-1 and TRBJ2-3, is KAGVTQTPRYLIKTRGQQVTLSCSPISGHRSVSWYQQTPGQGLQFLFEYFSETQRNKGNFPGRFSGRQFSNSRSEMNVSTLELGDSALYLCASSLTPTSGDTQYFGPGTRLTVL.

The chain links TRBV16 to TRBJ2-1; tentative D call: TRBD2 (6 bases). Germline V gene sequence: CDR1 KGHSY, CDR2 FQNENV. There are 18 residues in the CDR3. V gave up 3 bases and J gave up 0 bases, with 18 bases separating them. The DNA for the CDR3 is TGTGCCAGCAGCCATCGGACACCCCTTAGCGGCTCCTACAATGAGCAGTTCTTC. Its translation: CASSHRTPLSGSYNEQFF.

This rearrangement joins TRBV29-1 to TRBJ2-2; D is unclear. The CDR3 totals 12 residues. Germline assignment: CDR1 SQVTM and CDR2 ANQGSEA. V was cut by 4 bases and J by 1 base, with 4 bases left in between. The CDR3 loop is CSVAMNTGELFF. CDR3 coding DNA: TGCAGCGTTGCTATGAACACCGGGGAGCTGTTTTTT.

V gene TRBV6-1 combines with J gene TRBJ1-2, with D unresolved. Germline CDR1 is MNHNS and CDR2 is SASEGT. CDR3 length equals 16 residues. V was trimmed by 0 bases and J by 4 bases, leaving 15 bases between them. The CDR3 loop is CASSEAANSFFYGYTF. For the CDR3, the DNA is TGTGCCAGCAGTGAAGCGGCTAACAGTTTCTTCTATGGCTACACCTTC.

The chain has TRBV2 and TRBJ2-1, with 11 bases identical to TRBD1. The CDR3 is 14 residues long. In germline, CDR1 is SNHLY, CDR2 FYNNEI. V lost 6 bases, J lost 6 bases, and 4 bases stayed unmatched. The CDR3 loop reads CASRTGTGGNEQFF. DNA of the CDR3: TGTGCCAGCAGAACCGGGACAGGGGGCAATGAGCAGTTCTTC. Full variable domain (remainder filled in from reference TRBV2 and TRBJ2-1): EPEVTQTPSHQVTQMGQEVILRCVPISNHLYFYWYRQILGQKVEFLVSFYNNEISEKSEIFDDQFSVERPDGSNFTLKIRSTKLEDSAMYFCASRTGTGGNEQFFGPGTRLTVL.

This sequence joins TRBV19 and TRBJ2-7; 9 bases map to TRBD2. Germline V CDR1 and CDR2: LNHDA, SQIVND (reference sequence). Unmatched junction bases numbered 8, after V lost 4 bases and J lost 1 base. The CDR3 runs to 16 residues. CDR3 residues: CASSTLSTSGSYEQYF. The CDR3 region has the DNA TGTGCCAGTAGTACCTTGTCGACTAGCGGTTCCTACGAGCAGTACTTC. Using reference TRBV19 and TRBJ2-7 for the parts outside the CDR3, the full variable domain is DGGITQSPKYLFRKEGQNVTLSCEQNLNHDAMYWYRQDPGQGLRLIYYSQIVNDFQKGDIAEGYSVSREKKESFPLTVTSAQKNPTAFYLCASSTLSTSGSYEQYFGPGTRLTVT.

The rearrangement uses TRBV5-1 and TRBJ1-2; tentative D call: TRBD1 (6 bases). The CDR3 is 14 residues long. V was pared by 0 bases and J by 7 bases, with 13 bases between. Germline V gene lookup returns CDR1 SGHRS and CDR2 YFSETQ. The CDR3: CASSLDQGSGGYTF. The CDR3 bases are TGCGCCAGCAGCTTGGACCAGGGGTCTGGTGGCTACACCTTC.